This section outlines one T cell receptor beta chain sequence together with its context. Its antigen is unknown. These data originate in a study of T cell repertoires in cytomegalovirus infection. There are 14 residues in the CDR3. Germline CDR1 reads SEHNR; CDR2 reads FQNEAQ (reference sequence). V lost 5 bases, J lost 5 bases, and 7 bases stayed unmatched. TCRdb redid the calling of the reads with MiXCR, one entry per CDR3 protein. The sample shows over 250,000 distinct CDR3 sequences, around 20% of them seen only once. The sample here was cultured PBMCs, taken from culture after CMV antigen stimulation. J is TRBJ2-7 and V is TRBV7-9; 9 nucleotides line up with TRBD1. This sequence originates from a human donor in good health (CMV status not recorded). Some clones in this sample may be carry-over from other donors' samples. The CDR3 nucleotides read TGTGCCAGCAGCCTGAAGGGACAGGGCCACGAGCAGTACTTC. Its translation: CASSLKGQGHEQYF.